The 20 T cell receptor beta chains presented below share a single source sample, sequenced in a study of T-cell memory formation after mild COVID-19. In TCRdb, the 5' RACE reads were re-called with MiXCR into one record per CDR3 protein. This sample has about 130,000 distinct CDR3 sequences, with approximately 5.9% found just once. Sequenced: PBMCs or a T cell subset sorted from them (not recorded which). All receptors derive from an adult woman who had mild COVID-19 (a few samples of this study predate the infection). Cell type and time point are not known.

This clonotype was observed a few times. The chain recombines TRBV24-1 with TRBJ2-1; 7 bases match TRBD2. CDR1 and CDR2 (germline): KGHDR, SFDVKD. V lost 4 bases to trimming and J lost 5 bases; unmatched junction nucleotides: 10. There are 16 residues in the CDR3. Here the CDR3 reads CATSDSSGLVNNEQFF. CDR3 nucleotides: TGTGCCACCAGTGACTCCAGCGGACTAGTTAACAATGAGCAGTTCTTC.

This clonotype was seen a few times. The rearrangement joins TRBV7-3 to TRBJ2-3; D is tentatively TRBD1 or TRBD2 (5 bases each). Germline CDR1 and CDR2: SGHTA and FQGTGA. This CDR3 spans 14 amino acids. Trimming stripped 3 bases from V and 0 bases from J, with 7 bases between. Here the CDR3 reads CASSLGVSTDTQYF. CDR3 nucleotide sequence: TGTGCCAGCAGCTTGGGGGTTAGCACAGATACGCAGTATTTT.

This clonotype was picked up many times. The CDR3 DNA follows: TGCAGTGCTAGAACGACTAGCGGAGAGACCCAGTACTTC. Its protein product is CSARTTSGETQYF. V usage is TRBV20-1 and J usage is TRBJ2-5, with 9 bases lining up with TRBD2. This CDR3 has 13 amino acids. Per germline, CDR1 DFQATT and CDR2 SNEGSKA (reference sequence). The V segment lost 2 bases and the J segment 4 bases; nucleotides outside the gene matches: 2.

This clonotype occurred many times. This chain connects TRBV20-1 to TRBJ2-7; D possibly corresponds to TRBD2 (6 bases). The V end lost 2 bases, the J end lost 5 bases, and 22 bases lay between the germline ends. The CDR3 loop spans 16 amino acids. Germline V gene sequence: CDR1 DFQATT, CDR2 SNEGSKA (reference sequence). The CDR3, as DNA: TGCAGTGCTAGAATTGTGCGGGGAAGTTTATACCACGAGCAGTACTTC. Amino acids: CSARIVRGSLYHEQYF.

This clonotype was seen a handful of times. V is TRBV3-1 and J is TRBJ2-7; tentatively, D is TRBD2 (5 bases). The germline gives CDR1 LGHDT, CDR2 YNNKEL (reference sequence). The V end was cut by 6 bases, the J end by 2 bases, with 11 bases between. This CDR3 contains 13 residues. CDR3 protein: CASSRMRAYEQYF. CDR3 nucleotides: TGTGCCAGCAGTCGAATGCGGGCCTACGAGCAGTACTTC.

This chain connects TRBV12-3 or TRBV12-4 to TRBJ2-3, with a tentative D call TRBD2 (5 bases). The CDR3 spans 10 residues. Deletions cut 5 bases from V and 9 bases from J, with 6 bases between. CDR3 loop: CASSTGTQYF. The DNA of the CDR3 is TGTGCCAGCAGTACGGGGACGCAGTATTTT.

The V gene is TRBV7-3, the J gene TRBJ2-1, with 11 bases that match TRBD2. After removal of 2 bases from V and 8 bases from J, the junction contained 2 bases not matched to a gene. Germline CDR1 is SGHTA and CDR2 is FQGTGA. The CDR3 runs 14 residues. CDR3 DNA sequence: TGTGCCAGCAGCTTACTAGCGGGAGGCCATGAGCAGTTCTTC. Its protein is CASSLLAGGHEQFF.

This clonotype showed up many times. This sequence joins TRBV20-1 and TRBJ2-7; weak D call: TRBD2 (6 bases). Trimming removed 2 bases from V and 2 bases from J, with 10 bases in between. From germline, CDR1 is DFQATT and CDR2 SNEGSKA (reference sequence). The CDR3 runs 13 residues. In DNA form, the CDR3 reads TGCAGTGCTAGATACGGGACTGCCTACGAGCAGTACTTC. Translated: CSARYGTAYEQYF.

In this sample, this clonotype turned up a few times. The gene calls are TRBV18 and TRBJ2-5; the D gene is possibly TRBD1 (6 bases). Germline V gives CDR1 KGHSH, CDR2 LQKENI. The CDR3 totals 14 residues. Trimming took 3 bases from V and 2 from J, leaving 10 bases between them. The CDR3 region is CASSPTGQQETQYF. In DNA, the CDR3 is TGTGCCAGCTCACCTACTGGACAGCAAGAGACCCAGTACTTC.

This clonotype was detected ten times or more. The chain has TRBV5-1 and TRBJ2-7, with D tentatively TRBD1 or TRBD2 (5 bases each). Germline lookup yields CDR1 SGHRS and CDR2 YFSETQ. Between the trimmed V and J ends, which lost 2 bases and 3 bases, there was a span of 12 bases. CDR3 length: 14 residues. DNA of the CDR3: TGCGCCAGCAGCTTTGGGGATGGGGGCTACGAGCAGTACTTC. This gives the protein CASSFGDGGYEQYF.

This clonotype was seen a few times. In nucleotides, the CDR3 is TGTGCCAGCAGATCCGGGACAGGGCGCCCCGGGGCCAACGTCCTGACTTTC. Its protein product is CASRSGTGRPGANVLTF. The chain links TRBV12-3 or TRBV12-4 to TRBJ2-6; 9 bases match TRBD1. The V and J ends lost 6 bases and 4 bases, in that order; junction bases with no gene match: 10. CDR3 length equals 17 residues.

This clonotype was seen repeatedly, ten times or more. The chain uses TRBV5-6 and TRBJ2-5; 7 positions agree with TRBD1. The germline V gene encodes CDR1 SGHDT and CDR2 YYEEEE. CDR3 length: 15 residues. V lost 2 bases, J lost 8 bases, and 12 bases stayed unmatched. The CDR3 region is CASSLLTGQQRTQYF. The CDR3 bases are TGTGCCAGCAGCTTACTTACGGGACAGCAAAGAACCCAGTACTTC.

This clonotype has just a few counts. The V gene is TRBV5-1, the J gene TRBJ2-5; D perhaps matches TRBD1 (5 bases). This CDR3 contains 14 residues. V lost 4 bases to trimming and J lost 1 base, with 11 bases between them. CDR1 SGHRS and CDR2 YFSETQ come from the germline V gene. DNA of the CDR3: TGCGCCAGCAGCCACCAGGGTGTCCAAGAGACCCAGTACTTC. It is translated as CASSHQGVQETQYF.

This clonotype was recorded at least ten times. The gene calls are TRBV30 and TRBJ2-5; D remains ambiguous. Trimming stripped 4 bases from V and 3 bases from J, with 12 bases between. CDR1 is GTSNPN and CDR2 is SVGIG in the germline V gene (reference sequence). This CDR3 is 13 amino acids long. This chain's CDR3 is CAWTPPGKETQYF. CDR3 DNA: TGTGCCTGGACTCCCCCAGGAAAAGAGACCCAGTACTTC.

This clonotype has only a few counts. The rearrangement links TRBV25-1 to TRBJ1-2; D is unresolved. CDR1 is MGHDK, CDR2 SYGVNS, per germline. CDR3 size: 13 residues. Deletions cut 5 bases from V and 2 bases from J, with 9 bases between. CDR3 sequence (DNA): TGTGCCAGCAGTCGACGATCGAACTATGGCTACACCTTC. Translating gives CASSRRSNYGYTF.

This clonotype was picked up many times. J is TRBJ2-7 and V is TRBV4-3; 9 bases are a match to TRBD2. Germline V gene sequence: CDR1 LGHNA, CDR2 YSLEER. The junction had 10 bases not matched to a gene; V was cut back by 6 bases and J by 4 bases. The CDR3 extends over 15 amino acids. CDR3 sequence reads: CASSRLSSGNYEQYF. DNA for the CDR3: TGCGCCAGCAGTCGGTTGTCTAGCGGGAATTACGAGCAGTACTTC.

The sample holds a few counts of this clonotype. This CDR3 is CASRPGTDYGKLFF. For the CDR3, the DNA is TGTGCCAGCAGACCGGGGACAGATTATGGAAAACTGTTTTTT. The genes are TRBV6-5 and TRBJ1-4; 7 bases fit TRBD1. Per germline, CDR1 MNHEY and CDR2 SVGAGI. The junction had 11 bases not matched to a gene; V was cut back by 6 bases and J by 10 bases. The CDR3 is 14 residues long.

This clonotype was seen only a few times. The chain has TRBV12-3 or TRBV12-4 and TRBJ2-1; D is unclear. Trimming took off 3 bases at V and 0 bases at J, with 9 bases between the two ends. The CDR3 totals 15 residues. CDR3 DNA sequence: TGTGCCAGCAGTTTCGGGCATTCCTCCTACAATGAGCAGTTCTTC. It yields the protein CASSFGHSSYNEQFF.

The chain recombines TRBV12-3 or TRBV12-4 with TRBJ1-5; D is possibly TRBD1 (5 bases). This CDR3 has 15 residues. Trimming removed 5 bases at V and 0 bases at J, with 11 bases between. CDR3 nucleotides: TGTGCCAGCAGTGGGGGACCTTATAGCAATCAGCCCCAGCATTTT. Translating it yields CASSGGPYSNQPQHF.

This clonotype was picked up many times. The rearrangement uses TRBV20-1 and TRBJ1-1, with no clear D. Deletions cut 6 bases from V and 3 bases from J, with 11 bases between. The CDR3 is made up of 12 amino acids. CDR1 DFQATT and CDR2 SNEGSKA come from the germline V gene (reference sequence). The DNA of the CDR3 is TGCAGTGCAAACAAAAGGGACACTGAAGCTTTCTTT. It yields the protein CSANKRDTEAFF.